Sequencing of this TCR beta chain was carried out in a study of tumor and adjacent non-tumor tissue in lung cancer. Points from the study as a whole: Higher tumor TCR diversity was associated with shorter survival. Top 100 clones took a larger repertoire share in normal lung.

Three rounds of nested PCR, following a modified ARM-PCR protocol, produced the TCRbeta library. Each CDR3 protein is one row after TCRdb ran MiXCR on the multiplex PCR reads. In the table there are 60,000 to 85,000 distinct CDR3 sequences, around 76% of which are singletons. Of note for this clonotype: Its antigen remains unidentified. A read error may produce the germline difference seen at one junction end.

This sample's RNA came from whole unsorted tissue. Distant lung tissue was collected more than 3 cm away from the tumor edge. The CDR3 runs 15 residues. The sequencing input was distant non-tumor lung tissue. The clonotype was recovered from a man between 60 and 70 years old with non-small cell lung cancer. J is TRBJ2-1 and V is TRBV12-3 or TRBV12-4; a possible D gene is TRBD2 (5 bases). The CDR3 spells CASSNIRGGSNEQSF. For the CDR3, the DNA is TGTGCCAGCAGTAATATCCGAGGAGGCAGCAATGAGCAGTCCTTC.